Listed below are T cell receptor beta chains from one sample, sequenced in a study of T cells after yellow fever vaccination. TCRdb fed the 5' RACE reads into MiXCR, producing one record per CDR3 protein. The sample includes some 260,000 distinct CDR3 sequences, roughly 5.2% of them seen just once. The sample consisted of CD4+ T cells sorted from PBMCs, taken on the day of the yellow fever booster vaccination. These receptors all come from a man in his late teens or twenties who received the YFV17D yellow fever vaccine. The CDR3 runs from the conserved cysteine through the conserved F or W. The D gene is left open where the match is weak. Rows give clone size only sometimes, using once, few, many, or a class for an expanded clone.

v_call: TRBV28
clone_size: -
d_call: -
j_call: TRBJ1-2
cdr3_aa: CASSIPPINYGYTF
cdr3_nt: TGTGCCAGCTCTATACCCCCAATTAACTATGGCTACACCTTC

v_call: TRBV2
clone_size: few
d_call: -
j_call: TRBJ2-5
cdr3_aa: CASSAAEETQYF
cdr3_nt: TGTGCCAGCAGCGCTGCGGAAGAGACCCAGTACTTC

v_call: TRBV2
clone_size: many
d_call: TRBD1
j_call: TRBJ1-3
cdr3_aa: CASSRTGISGNTIYF
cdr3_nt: TGTGCCAGCAGTCGGACAGGGATCTCTGGAAACACCATATATTTT

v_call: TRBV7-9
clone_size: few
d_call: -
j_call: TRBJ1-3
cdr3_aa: CASSESPTGTGNTIYF
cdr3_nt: TGTGCCAGCAGCGAATCCCCGACAGGAACTGGAAACACCATATATTTT

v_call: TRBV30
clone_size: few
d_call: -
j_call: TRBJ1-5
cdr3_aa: CAWSRQERQPQHF
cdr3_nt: TGTGCCTGGAGCAGACAGGAACGGCAGCCCCAGCATTTT

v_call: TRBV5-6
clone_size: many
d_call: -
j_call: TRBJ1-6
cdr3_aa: CASSYFNRRSPLHF
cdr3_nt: TGTGCCAGCAGCTACTTTAACAGAAGATCACCCCTCCACTTT

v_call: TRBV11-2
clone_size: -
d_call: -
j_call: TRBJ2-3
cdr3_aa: CASSFYWGNTDTQYF
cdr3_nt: TGTGCCAGCAGCTTTTATTGGGGGAACACAGATACGCAGTATTTT

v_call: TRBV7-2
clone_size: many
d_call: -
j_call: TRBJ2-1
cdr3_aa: CASSLEVGRYNEQFF
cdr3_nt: TGTGCCAGCAGCTTAGAAGTGGGTCGGTACAATGAGCAGTTCTTC

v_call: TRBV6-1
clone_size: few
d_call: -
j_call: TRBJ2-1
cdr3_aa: CASSGQLPRSYNEQFF
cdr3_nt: TGTGCCAGCAGTGGCCAGTTACCGAGGTCCTACAATGAGCAGTTCTTC

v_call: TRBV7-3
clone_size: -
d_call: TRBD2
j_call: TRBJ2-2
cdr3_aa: CASSLLAGTGELFF
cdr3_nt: TGTGCCAGCAGCTTACTAGCGGGTACCGGGGAGCTGTTTTTT

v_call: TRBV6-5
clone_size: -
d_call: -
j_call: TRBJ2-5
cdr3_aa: CATGSPGSGETQYF
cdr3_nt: TGTGCCACCGGCAGTCCGGGCTCTGGAGAGACCCAGTACTTC

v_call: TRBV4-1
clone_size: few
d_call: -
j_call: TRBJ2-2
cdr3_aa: CAAAPPANTGELFF
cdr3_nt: TGCGCCGCGGCACCGCCGGCGAACACCGGGGAGCTGTTTTTT

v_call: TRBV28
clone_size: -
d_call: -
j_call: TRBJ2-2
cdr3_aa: CASSPYGRAPSTGELFF
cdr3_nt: TGTGCCAGCAGTCCCTACGGAAGGGCCCCGAGCACCGGGGAGCTGTTTTTT

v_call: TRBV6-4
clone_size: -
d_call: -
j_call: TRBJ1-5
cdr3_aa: CARRYQPQHF
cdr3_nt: TGTGCCAGGAGATATCAGCCCCAGCATTTT

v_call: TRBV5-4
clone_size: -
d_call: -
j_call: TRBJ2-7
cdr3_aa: CASSLPDAYEQYF
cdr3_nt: TGTGCCAGCAGCTTGCCAGACGCCTACGAGCAGTACTTC

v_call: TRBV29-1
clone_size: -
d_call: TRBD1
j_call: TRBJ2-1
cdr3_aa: CSVDRGRGNEQFF
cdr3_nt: TGCAGCGTCGACAGGGGGCGGGGAAATGAGCAGTTCTTC

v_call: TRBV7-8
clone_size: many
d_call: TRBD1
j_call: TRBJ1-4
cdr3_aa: CASSLGETGGRATNEKLFF
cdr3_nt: TGTGCCAGCAGCTTAGGGGAGACAGGGGGCAGAGCAACTAATGAAAAACTGTTTTTT

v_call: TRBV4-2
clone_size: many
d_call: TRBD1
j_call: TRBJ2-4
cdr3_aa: CASSQAETDRGLAKNIQYF
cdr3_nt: TGTGCCAGCAGCCAAGCCGAGACGGACAGGGGGCTTGCCAAAAACATTCAGTACTTC

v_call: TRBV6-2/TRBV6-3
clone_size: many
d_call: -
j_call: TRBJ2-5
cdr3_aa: CASSYSYQETQYF
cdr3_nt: TGTGCCAGCAGTTACTCGTACCAAGAGACCCAGTACTTC

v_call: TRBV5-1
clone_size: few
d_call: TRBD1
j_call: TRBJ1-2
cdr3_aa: CASSSLSGGIYGYTF
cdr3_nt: TGCGCCAGCAGCTCTCTTTCAGGGGGCATCTATGGCTACACCTTC

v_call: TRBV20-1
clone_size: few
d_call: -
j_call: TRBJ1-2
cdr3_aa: CSAPGAGGYGYTF
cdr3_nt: TGCAGTGCCCCCGGGGCCGGAGGGTATGGCTACACCTTC

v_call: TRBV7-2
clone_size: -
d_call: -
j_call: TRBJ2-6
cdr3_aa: CASSFSGTSGANVLTF
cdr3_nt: TGTGCCAGCAGCTTTTCCGGGACCTCTGGGGCCAACGTCCTGACTTTC

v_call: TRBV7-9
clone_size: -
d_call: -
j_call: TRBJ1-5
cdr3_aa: CASSLGPGFNQPQHF
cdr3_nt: TGTGCCAGCAGCTTAGGACCGGGGTTCAATCAGCCCCAGCATTTT

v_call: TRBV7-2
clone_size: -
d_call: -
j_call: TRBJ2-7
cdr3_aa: CASSFMGGPEQYF
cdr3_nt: TGTGCCAGCAGCTTTATGGGGGGGCCCGAGCAGTACTTC

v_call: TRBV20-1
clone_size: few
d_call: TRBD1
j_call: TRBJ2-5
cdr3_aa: CSAVRPSQGAAQYF
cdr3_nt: TGCAGTGCTGTCCGACCCTCACAGGGGGCGGCCCAGTACTTC

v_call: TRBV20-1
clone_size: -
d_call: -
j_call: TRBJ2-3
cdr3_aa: CSARWLDSTDTQYF
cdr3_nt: TGCAGTGCTAGGTGGTTAGATAGCACAGATACGCAGTATTTT

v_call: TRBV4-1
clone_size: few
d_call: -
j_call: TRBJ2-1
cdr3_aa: CASSLLEGPRNEQFF
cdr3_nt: TGCGCCAGCAGCCTACTTGAGGGACCGCGGAATGAGCAGTTCTTC

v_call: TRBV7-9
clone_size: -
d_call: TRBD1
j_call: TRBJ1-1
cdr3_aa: CASSLPRGPMNTEAFF
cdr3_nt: TGTGCCAGCAGCCTTCCCAGGGGGCCCATGAACACTGAAGCTTTCTTT

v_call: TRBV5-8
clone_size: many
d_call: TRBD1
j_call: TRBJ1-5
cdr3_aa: CASSPTGVSNQPQHF
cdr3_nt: TGTGCCAGCAGCCCCACAGGGGTCTCCAATCAGCCCCAGCATTTT

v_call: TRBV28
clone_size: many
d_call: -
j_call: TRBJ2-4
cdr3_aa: CASSPSDMLLAKNIQYF
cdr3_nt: TGTGCCAGCAGTCCCTCGGACATGCTCTTAGCCAAAAACATTCAGTACTTC

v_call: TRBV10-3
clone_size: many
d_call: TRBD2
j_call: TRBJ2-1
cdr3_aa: CAIRRGAGGINEQFF
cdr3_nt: TGTGCCATCCGGAGAGGAGCGGGGGGTATCAATGAGCAGTTCTTC

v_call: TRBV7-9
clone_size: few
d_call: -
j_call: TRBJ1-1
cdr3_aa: CASSGQGWAFF
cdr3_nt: TGTGCCAGCAGCGGGCAGGGGTGGGCTTTCTTT

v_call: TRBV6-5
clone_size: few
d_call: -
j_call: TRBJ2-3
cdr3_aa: CASSYSDRRITDTQYF
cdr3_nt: TGTGCCAGCAGTTACTCTGACAGGCGTATCACAGATACGCAGTATTTT

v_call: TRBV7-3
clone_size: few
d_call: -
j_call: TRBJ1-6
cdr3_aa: CASSPGLSQNSPLHF
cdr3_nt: TGTGCCAGCAGTCCTGGGCTATCCCAGAATTCACCCCTCCACTTT

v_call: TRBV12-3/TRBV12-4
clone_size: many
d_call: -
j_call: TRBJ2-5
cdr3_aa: CASTKTVQETQYF
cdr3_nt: TGTGCCAGCACCAAGACTGTTCAAGAGACCCAGTACTTC

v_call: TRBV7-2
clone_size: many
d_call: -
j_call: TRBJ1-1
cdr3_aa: CASSFDRQNTEAFF
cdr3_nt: TGTGCCAGCAGCTTCGACAGACAGAACACTGAAGCTTTCTTT

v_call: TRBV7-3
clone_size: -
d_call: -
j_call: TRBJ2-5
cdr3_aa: CASSPDYQGTQYF
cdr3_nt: TGTGCCAGCAGCCCGGACTACCAGGGGACCCAGTACTTC

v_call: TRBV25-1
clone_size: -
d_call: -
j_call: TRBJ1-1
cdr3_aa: CASRGAHLMNTEAFF
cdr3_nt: TGTGCCAGCAGGGGGGCCCATCTCATGAACACTGAAGCTTTCTTT

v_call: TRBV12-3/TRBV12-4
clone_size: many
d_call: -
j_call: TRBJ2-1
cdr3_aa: CASSFFGSNNEQFF
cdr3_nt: TGTGCCAGCAGTTTCTTCGGCAGTAACAATGAGCAGTTCTTC

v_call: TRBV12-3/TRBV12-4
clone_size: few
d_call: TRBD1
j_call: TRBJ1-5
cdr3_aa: CASSLRDRGRNQPQHF
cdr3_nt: TGTGCCAGCAGTCTCCGGGACAGGGGAAGGAATCAGCCCCAGCATTTT

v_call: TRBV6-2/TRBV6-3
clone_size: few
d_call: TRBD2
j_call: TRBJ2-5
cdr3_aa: CASSSVGLAETQYF
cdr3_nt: TGTGCCAGCAGTTCCGTCGGACTAGCAGAGACCCAGTACTTC

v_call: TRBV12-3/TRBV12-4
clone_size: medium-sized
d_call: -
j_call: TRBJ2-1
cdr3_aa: CASSTWTTSVFF
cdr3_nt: TGTGCCAGCAGTACATGGACCACTTCGGTGTTCTTC